This T cell receptor (beta chain) is drawn from a study of cytomegalovirus exposure and HLA in healthy donors. Amplification used 60 Vbeta primers and 13 Jbeta primers. The method was immunoSEQ multiplex PCR; TCRdb's version includes in-frame clones alone and lacks a portion of them. The sample gives roughly 99,000 clones, approximately 79% of which show up once; 3.5% to 4% is in the top ten. Points on this clone: Its antigen is currently unknown.

V shed 0 bases and J 8 bases; nucleotides not matched to a gene: 12. In germline, CDR1 is SQVTM, CDR2 ANQGSEA. The CDR3 extends over 15 amino acids. Findings and limits, study-wide: The study labeled fewer than 200 TCR beta chains cytomegalovirus-associated.

The sequence derives from a woman aged 40-49 years in good health and CMV-seronegative. Sequences were obtained from PBMCs. This chain joins TRBV29-1 and TRBJ1-2; 7 nucleotides match TRBD1. The CDR3 DNA reads TGCAGCGTTGAAGATTTGAGAGGGGGCGGAGGCGGCTACACCTTC. Its translation is CSVEDLRGGGGGYTF.